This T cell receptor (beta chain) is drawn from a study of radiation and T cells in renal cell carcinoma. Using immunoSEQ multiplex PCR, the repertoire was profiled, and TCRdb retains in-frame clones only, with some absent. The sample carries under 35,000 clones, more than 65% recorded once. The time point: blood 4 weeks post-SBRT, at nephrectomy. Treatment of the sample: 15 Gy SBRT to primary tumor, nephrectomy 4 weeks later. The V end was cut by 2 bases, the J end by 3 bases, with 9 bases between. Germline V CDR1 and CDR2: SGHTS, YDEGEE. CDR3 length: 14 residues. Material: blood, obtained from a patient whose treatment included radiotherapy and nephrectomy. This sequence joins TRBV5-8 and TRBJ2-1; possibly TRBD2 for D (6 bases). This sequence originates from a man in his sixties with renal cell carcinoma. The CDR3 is CASSLWRDYNEQFF. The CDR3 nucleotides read TGTGCCAGCAGCTTATGGCGGGACTACAATGAGCAGTTCTTC.